The T cell receptor beta chain under discussion was sequenced for a study of human T cells and chemical hapten exposure. TCRdb re-analysed the RACE reads in MiXCR, keeping a single row per CDR3 protein. The table includes 150,000 to 200,000 distinct CDR3 sequences, about 15% detected once. CDR1 LGHDT and CDR2 YNNKEL come from the germline V gene (reference sequence). Trimming stripped 0 bases from V and 2 bases from J, with 11 bases between. The CDR3 contains 16 residues. Regarding time point: patch test 1, 2 weeks after DPC sensitization. The treatment: therapeutic diphenylcyclopropenone sensitization with weekly scalp DPC.

The receptor's source is a woman in her twenties or thirties with alopecia areata. Some clones in this sample may be carry-over from other donors' samples. V gene TRBV3-1 combines with J gene TRBJ2-1, with D possibly called TRBD1 or TRBD2 (5 bases each). The sample was whole blood, taken in connection with sensitization to the hapten diphenylcyclopropenone (DPC). The CDR3 region is CASSQDQGAAYNEQFF. The CDR3 bases are TGTGCCAGCAGCCAAGATCAGGGAGCGGCCTACAATGAGCAGTTCTTC.